Listed below are T cell receptor beta chains from one sample, sequenced in a study of T cell responses to AZD1222 COVID-19 vaccine. Measured with immunoSEQ multiplex PCR; TCRdb has only the in-frame clones, and not every one. The sample has some 150,000 clones; around 89% are singletons. The source material was peripheral blood, sampled 28 days after the second AZD1222 dose. The source is an adult who received the AZD1222 COVID-19 vaccine. CDR3s include the opening cysteine and the closing phenylalanine or tryptophan. The D gene is left open where the match is weak. Expanded clones get a size class; other rows say once, few or many, or leave the size out.

cdr3_nt cdr3_aa j_call v_call d_call clone_size
TGTGCCAGCAGCTTAGCGGGTAACACCGCGAATTCACCCCTCCACTTT CASSLAGNTANSPLHF TRBJ1-6 TRBV7-2 NA NA
TGTGCCTGGAGTGTAAGGAGGAACACTGAAGCTTTCTTT CAWSVRRNTEAFF TRBJ1-1 TRBV30 NA NA
TGTGCCAGCAGCTTGAAACAGCTTTATTCTGAAGCTTTCTTT CASSLKQLYSEAFF TRBJ1-1 TRBV5-6 NA NA
TGTGCCAGCAATCCCCGCGTTTCAAATGAAAAACTGTTTTTT CASNPRVSNEKLFF TRBJ1-4 TRBV6-5 NA NA
TGTGCAAGTCGCTTCGGGACAGGGCGCGACGAGCAGTACTTC CASRFGTGRDEQYF TRBJ2-7 TRBV12-2 NA NA
TGTGCCTGGGACGGGACAGGGGAGTACACCATATATTTT CAWDGTGEYTIYF TRBJ1-3 TRBV30 TRBD1 once
TGTGCCAGTAGTCTATGGGCAGGGGGAGGTTACACTGAAGCTTTCTTT CASSLWAGGGYTEAFF TRBJ1-1 TRBV19 TRBD1 NA
TGTGCCAGCAGCCTGGGGACAGGGGGCTATGGCTACACCTTC CASSLGTGGYGYTF TRBJ1-2 TRBV7-2 TRBD1 NA
TGCGCCAGCAGCTTTGCGCGTGGGGGTAGCGGGGAAAGTTATGAGCAGTTCTTC CASSFARGGSGESYEQFF TRBJ2-1 TRBV5-1 TRBD2 NA
TGCGCCAGCCGATACCTAACAGACTCCAGGGGTCCCCTTAGTGGCTACACCTTC CASRYLTDSRGPLSGYTF TRBJ1-2 TRBV5-1 NA NA
TGTGCCAGCAGTCCCAGCCCCTCGGGACTCCGCACAGATACGCAGTATTTT CASSPSPSGLRTDTQYF TRBJ2-3 TRBV27 NA NA
TGTGCCTGGAGTGTGGGTCGGACAAGCAATCAGCCCCAGCATTTT CAWSVGRTSNQPQHF TRBJ1-5 TRBV30 NA NA
TGTGCCAGCAGTGAGACGGGGAGTTCCTACGAGCAGTACTTC CASSETGSSYEQYF TRBJ2-7 TRBV6-1 NA NA
TGTGCCAGCAGTGGTACGGGAGGGTCGGAAAAACTGTTTTTT CASSGTGGSEKLFF TRBJ1-4 TRBV2 NA NA
TGTGCCACTCGCGCGGAAGCCGGTGGCTACACCTTC CATRAEAGGYTF TRBJ1-2 TRBV4-2 NA NA
TGTGCCAGCAGTTTAAAGGGGCATCAGCCCCAGCATTTT CASSLKGHQPQHF TRBJ1-5 TRBV7-8 NA NA
TGTGCCAGCAGCCAAGTAGTGGACAGTTTCTATGGCTACACCTTC CASSQVVDSFYGYTF TRBJ1-2 TRBV14 NA NA
TGTGCCAGCAGTTACTCCCGGGACAACCCTAGGAGAGACACCATATATTTT CASSYSRDNPRRDTIYF TRBJ1-3 TRBV6-2/TRBV6-3 NA NA
TGTGCCAGCAGTCCACACCCCGAGGCCTACGAGCAGTACTTC CASSPHPEAYEQYF TRBJ2-7 TRBV27 NA NA
TGTGCCAGCAGCTTGGGGGGCAGATCTGGAAACACCATATATTTT CASSLGGRSGNTIYF TRBJ1-3 TRBV5-4 NA NA
TGTGCCAGCAGCCAACCGGGACAGGGTTCACCCCTCCACTTT CASSQPGQGSPLHF TRBJ1-6 TRBV3-1/TRBV3-2 TRBD1 NA
TGTGCCAGCAGTTACTCGAGCCACCCCGGTACGCAGTATTTT CASSYSSHPGTQYF TRBJ2-3 TRBV6-5 NA NA
TGTGCCAGCTCCCCCGATCGGGTTCTGGACACTGAAGCTTTCTTT CASSPDRVLDTEAFF TRBJ1-1 TRBV18 NA NA
TGTGCCAGCAGCTTTAGTCAGGCTAATTCACCCCTCCACTTT CASSFSQANSPLHF TRBJ1-6 TRBV7-2 NA NA
TGTGCCAGCAAGGGAGGAGACAGGGGAAGGTCACCCCTCCACTTT CASKGGDRGRSPLHF TRBJ1-6 TRBV2 TRBD1 few
TGTGCCAGTCAGGGGGTGAGTTCACCCCTCCACTTT CASQGVSSPLHF TRBJ1-6 TRBV7-9 TRBD1 NA
TGTGCCATTCGGGGGATCGGTTCACCCCTCCACTTT CAIRGIGSPLHF TRBJ1-6 TRBV21-1 NA NA
TGTGCCAGCAACAGAGCGGGGGGGACCTACAATGAGCAGTTCTTC CASNRAGGTYNEQFF TRBJ2-1 TRBV3-1/TRBV3-2 TRBD2 NA
TGTGCCAGCAGCGACAGGGATCGAGAGACCCAGTACTTC CASSDRDRETQYF TRBJ2-5 TRBV3-1/TRBV3-2 TRBD1 NA
TGTGCCAGCCTTTGGGACGGGGCCAACGTCCTGACTTTC CASLWDGANVLTF TRBJ2-6 TRBV6-5 NA NA
TGTGCCAGCAGTACAGGGGGCGGTGGAAACACCATATATTTT CASSTGGGGNTIYF TRBJ1-3 TRBV7-2 TRBD1 once
TGTGCCAGCAGTACAGGACTCTCTGGAAACACCATATATTTT CASSTGLSGNTIYF TRBJ1-3 TRBV2 NA NA
TGTGCCAGCTGGGAGGCCTCTGGGGCCAACGTCCTGACTTTC CASWEASGANVLTF TRBJ2-6 TRBV2 NA many
TGTGCCAGCAGCGTAGTAACAGTCTACAATGAGCAGTTCTTC CASSVVTVYNEQFF TRBJ2-1 TRBV9 NA few
TGTGCCAGCAGTTTAAACAGAAACTATGGCTACACCTTC CASSLNRNYGYTF TRBJ1-2 TRBV27 NA once
TGCGCCAGCACCATCTCAACATCTCCTAACTATGGCTACACCTTC CASTISTSPNYGYTF TRBJ1-2 TRBV4-1 NA NA
TGTGCCTGGAGCCCCGACCGGGACATCCTCCTTGGAAACTATGGCTACACCTTC CAWSPDRDILLGNYGYTF TRBJ1-2 TRBV30 NA NA
TGTGCCAGCAGCTTAGGAGGGACTAGCGGGGGGGTCGATACGCAGTATTTT CASSLGGTSGGVDTQYF TRBJ2-3 TRBV7-9 TRBD2 NA
TGTGCCAGCAGTTACTCGAAGAGTACTGAAGCTTTCTTT CASSYSKSTEAFF TRBJ1-1 TRBV6-2/TRBV6-3 NA NA
TGCGCCAGCAGTGATTCGGGGAATCAGCCCCAGCATTTT CASSDSGNQPQHF TRBJ1-5 TRBV10-1 NA NA
TGCGCCAGCAGCTTGGCGTCTGGCTACAATGAGCAGTTCTTC CASSLASGYNEQFF TRBJ2-1 TRBV5-1 NA NA
TGTGCCAGCAGTGCCTCAATGAACACTGAAGCTTTCTTT CASSASMNTEAFF TRBJ1-1 TRBV6-4 NA NA
TGCGCCAGCAGCTCCGGGGGGACAGGAGCAACTAATGAAAAACTGTTTTTT CASSSGGTGATNEKLFF TRBJ1-4 TRBV5-1 TRBD1 NA
TGCGCCAGCAGCCAAGACACGACAGGGACCCCCCTTCAGCCCCAGCATTTT CASSQDTTGTPLQPQHF TRBJ1-5 TRBV4-1 TRBD1 NA
TGTGCCAGCAGTGAAGAGGAAGCGGACGGAGGGTACGAGCAGTACTTC CASSEEEADGGYEQYF TRBJ2-7 TRBV6-1 NA NA
TGTGCCAGCAGGAATACCAACACTGAAGCTTTCTTT CASRNTNTEAFF TRBJ1-1 TRBV2 NA NA
TGTGCCAGCAGCCGACCTGGCTTCGTGGGGAATAATGAAAAACTGTTTTTT CASSRPGFVGNNEKLFF TRBJ1-4 TRBV7-9 NA NA
TGTGCCAGCAGCTCCCGGGACGGTGATTACGAGCAGTACTTC CASSSRDGDYEQYF TRBJ2-7 TRBV11-3 NA NA
TGTGCCAGCAGTGAACCAGCGGGGGGATTCTCCACAGATACGCAGTATTTT CASSEPAGGFSTDTQYF TRBJ2-3 TRBV6-1 TRBD2 few
TGTGCCAGTAGTATCTCCCCGGGGACTGACTACAATGAGCGGTTCTTC CASSISPGTDYNERFF TRBJ2-1 TRBV19 NA NA
TGTGCCAGCAGTTACTCTGGGATCAATCAGCCCCAGCATTTT CASSYSGINQPQHF TRBJ1-5 TRBV6-6 NA NA
TGCGCCAGCAGCCCGGAACCTCAGGGCCAGACCCAGTACTTC CASSPEPQGQTQYF TRBJ2-5 TRBV5-1 NA NA
TGTGCCAGCAGTTTGACCTCTGGAAACACCATATATTTT CASSLTSGNTIYF TRBJ1-3 TRBV6-6 NA NA
TGTGCCAGCAGCTCCCGGGACAGGGGCTACGAGCAGTACTTC CASSSRDRGYEQYF TRBJ2-7 TRBV11-1 TRBD1 once
TGCGCCAGCAGCTTGGGACAGAATTATGGCTACACCTTC CASSLGQNYGYTF TRBJ1-2 TRBV5-1 NA once
TGTGCCAGTAGTATTATTAATGAGCAGTTCTTC CASSIINEQFF TRBJ2-1 TRBV19 NA NA
TGTGCCAGCAGCCCATATGGGCCCCAATGGGGTGAGCAGTTCTTC CASSPYGPQWGEQFF TRBJ2-1 TRBV9 NA NA
TGTGCCACCAGCAGGGATGCAGATGGGGGCTACACCTTC CATSRDADGGYTF TRBJ1-2 TRBV15 NA NA